This TCR beta chain originates from a study of blood T cell repertoires in COVID-19. Study in general: Sources were T cells, B-cell-depleted T cells, or PBMCs; the material itself was cDNA or gDNA.

Cohort allocation depended upon clinical history that participants reported. Recovered Cohort 3 donors showed two negative PCRs, clearance, or symptom resolution. This clone was picked up a small number of times. Original processing notes: Amplifying reference gene primers gave estimates of nucleated cell counts. TCRdb's table, derived via immunoSEQ multiplex PCR, lists solely in-frame clones and lacks some. V and J calls and clone size come straight from that table; D and trimming were deduced from the DNA. The table records 350,000 to 400,000 clones, 88% of them present only once. With 1 base removed from V and 8 bases from J, the gap between germline ends came to 11 bases. Per the germline V gene, CDR1 is SGHDN and CDR2 is FVKESK. The CDR3 has 13 residues.

The V gene is TRBV14, the J gene TRBJ1-2; D is unresolved. The sequence came from a woman between 18 and 29 years old who had recovered from COVID-19. The material sequenced was PBMCs or T cells enriched from blood (not recorded which). As DNA, the CDR3 is TGTGCCAGCAGCCAAGTTTCCCCGGGGGGCTACACCTTC. This sequence encodes CASSQVSPGGYTF. The whole variable domain, remainder taken from reference TRBV14 and TRBJ1-2, is EAGVTQFPSHSVIEKGQTVTLRCDPISGHDNLYWYRRVMGKEIKFLLHFVKESKQDESGMPNNRFLAERTGGTYSTLKVQPAELEDSGVYFCASSQVSPGGYTFGSGTRLTVV.